This entry features one T cell receptor (beta chain) sequence. Its antigen is not known. The V and J ends lost 6 bases and 7 bases respectively, with 18 bases between them. The length of the CDR3 is 15 residues. Looked up from germline, CDR1 is SNHLY and CDR2 is FYNNEI. The diagnosis in patients was locally advanced or metastatic urothelial carcinoma. These data belong to a study of PD-L1 blockade in urothelial cancer. Overall study context: Analyses used blood from 3 weeks (second dose) and 6 weeks after treatment start. Study-level findings and limits: Having blood TCR clonality under the median before treatment predicted better survival. Greater 3-week expansion of tumor-associated blood clones was recorded for durable-benefit patients.

Data came from immunoSEQ multiplex PCR; TCRdb stores just in-frame clones and leaves some out. The sample lists 60,000 to 85,000 clones, 87% seen once, with 4.5% to 7% in the top ten. Specimen: PBMCs, collected around atezolizumab (anti-PD-L1) treatment. The genes are TRBV2 and TRBJ1-4, with D possibly being TRBD1 (5 bases). The clonotype was recovered from a woman between 70 and 85 years old with urothelial cancer. CDR3 coding DNA: TGTGCCAGCAGCACGGGCGGGCGGGGACCTGAAAAACTGTTTTTT. Its protein is CASSTGGRGPEKLFF.